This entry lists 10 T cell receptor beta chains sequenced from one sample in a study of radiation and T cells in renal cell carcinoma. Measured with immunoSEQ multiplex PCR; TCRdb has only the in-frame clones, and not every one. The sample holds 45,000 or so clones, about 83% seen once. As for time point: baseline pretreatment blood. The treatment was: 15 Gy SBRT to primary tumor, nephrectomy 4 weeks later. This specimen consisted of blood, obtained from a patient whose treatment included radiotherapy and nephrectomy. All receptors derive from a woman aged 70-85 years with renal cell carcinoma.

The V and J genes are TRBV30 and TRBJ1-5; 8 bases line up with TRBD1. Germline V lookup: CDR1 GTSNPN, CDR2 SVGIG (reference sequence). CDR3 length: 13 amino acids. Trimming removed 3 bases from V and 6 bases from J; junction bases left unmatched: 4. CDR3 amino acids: CAWSQTGVQPQHF. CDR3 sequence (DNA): TGTGCCTGGAGCCAGACAGGGGTTCAGCCCCAGCATTTT.

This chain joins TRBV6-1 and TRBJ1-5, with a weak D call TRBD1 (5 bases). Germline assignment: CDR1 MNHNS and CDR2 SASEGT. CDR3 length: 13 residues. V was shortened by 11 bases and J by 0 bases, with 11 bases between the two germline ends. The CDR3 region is CAGGGGSNQPQHF. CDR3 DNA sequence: TGTGCCGGCGGTGGGGGTAGCAATCAGCCCCAGCATTTT.

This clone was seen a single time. CDR3 bases: TGTGCCAGCAGCCCCTTAGCGGGATCCTCCACAGATACGCAGTATTTT. This codes for CASSPLAGSSTDTQYF. This chain joins TRBV7-6 and TRBJ2-3; TRBD2 matches at 8 bases. There are 16 residues in the CDR3. V lost 5 bases, J lost 2 bases, and 9 bases stayed unmatched. Per germline, CDR1 SGHVS and CDR2 FNYEAQ.

The CDR3 here is CASSFDSSNTGELFF. The CDR3, as DNA: TGTGCCAGCAGTTTCGACAGTTCGAACACCGGGGAGCTGTTTTTT. This chain connects TRBV6-1 to TRBJ2-2, with a tentative D call TRBD1 (5 bases). Trimming removed 5 bases at V and 0 bases at J, with 10 bases between. From germline, CDR1 is MNHNS and CDR2 SASEGT. The CDR3 totals 15 residues.

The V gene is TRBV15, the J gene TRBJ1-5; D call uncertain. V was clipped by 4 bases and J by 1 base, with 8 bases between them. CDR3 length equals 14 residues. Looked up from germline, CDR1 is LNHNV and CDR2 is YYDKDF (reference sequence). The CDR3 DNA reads TGTGCCACCAGCACGGCAGAAAGCAATCAGCCCCAGCATTTT. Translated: CATSTAESNQPQHF.

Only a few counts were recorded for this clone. CDR3 sequence (DNA): TGTGCCAGCAGCGGAAACAGGTGGGATGGCTACACCTTC. This sequence encodes CASSGNRWDGYTF. The chain links TRBV9 to TRBJ1-2; D perhaps matches TRBD1 (5 bases). Trimming left V 3 bases short and J 6 bases short, with 12 bases between. The CDR3 has 13 amino acids. Looked up from germline, CDR1 is SGDLS and CDR2 is YYNGEE.

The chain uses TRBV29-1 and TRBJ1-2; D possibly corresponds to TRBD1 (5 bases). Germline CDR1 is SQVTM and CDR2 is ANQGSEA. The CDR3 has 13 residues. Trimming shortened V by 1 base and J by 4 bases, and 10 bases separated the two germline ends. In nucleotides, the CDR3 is TGCAGCGTTGAAGGGGGGGTTGGCTATGGCTACACCTTC. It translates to CSVEGGVGYGYTF.

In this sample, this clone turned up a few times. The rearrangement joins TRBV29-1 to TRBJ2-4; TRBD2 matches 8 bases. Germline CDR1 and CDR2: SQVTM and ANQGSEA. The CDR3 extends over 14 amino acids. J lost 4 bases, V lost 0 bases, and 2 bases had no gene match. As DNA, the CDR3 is TGCAGCGTTGAAGAGCGGGGGGTAAAAAACATTCAGTACTTC. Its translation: CSVEERGVKNIQYF.

CDR3 in DNA: TGTGCCAGTAGAACGACTAGCGGGAGCTCCGAGCAGTACTTC. Amino acid sequence: CASRTTSGSSEQYF. This chain connects TRBV19 to TRBJ2-7; 12 nucleotides agree with TRBD2. The V gene's germline CDR1 is LNHDA and CDR2 SQIVND (reference sequence). V shed 6 bases, J shed 6 bases, and the junction held 6 bases outside the gene matches. This CDR3 comprises 14 residues.

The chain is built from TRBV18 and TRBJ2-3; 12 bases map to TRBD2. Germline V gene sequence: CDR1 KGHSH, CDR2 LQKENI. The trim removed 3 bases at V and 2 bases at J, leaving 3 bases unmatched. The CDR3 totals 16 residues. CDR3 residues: CASSPRLAGDTDTQYF. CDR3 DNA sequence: TGTGCCAGCTCACCCCGACTAGCGGGAGACACAGATACGCAGTATTTT.